These 29 T cell receptor beta chains were sequenced from one sample in a study of T cell responses to AZD1222 COVID-19 vaccine. Assay: immunoSEQ multiplex PCR; the TCRdb copy retains only in-frame clones and omits some. The sample consists of some 150,000 clones, almost 90% of them appearing once. Specimen: peripheral blood, collected on day 0 of AZD1222 vaccination. The receptors derive from an adult in good health.

This clone was detected once. This chain links TRBV7-8 with TRBJ2-1; TRBD2 agrees at 8 bases. The trim removed 5 bases at V and 8 bases at J, leaving 11 bases unmatched. Germline V gene data show CDR1 as SGHVS and CDR2 as FQNEAQ. The CDR3 runs 15 residues. Here the CDR3 reads CASSRGGLALHEQFF. The CDR3 nucleotides read TGTGCCAGCAGCCGAGGAGGACTAGCTTTACATGAGCAGTTCTTC. The whole variable domain, remainder taken from reference TRBV7-8 and TRBJ2-1, is GAGVSQSPRYKVAKRGQDVALRCDPISGHVSLFWYQQALGQGPEFLTYFQNEAQLDKSGLPSDRFFAERPEGSVSTLKIQRTQQEDSAVYLCASSRGGLALHEQFFGPGTRLTVL.

This clone was observed once. This chain joins TRBV19 and TRBJ2-1; 10 nucleotides match TRBD1. Germline lookup yields CDR1 LNHDA and CDR2 SQIVND (reference sequence). Unmatched junction bases numbered 3, after V lost 7 bases and J lost 3 bases. CDR3 length: 14 amino acids. The CDR3 reads CASNGQGVYNEQFF. In DNA, the CDR3 is TGTGCCAGTAATGGACAGGGGGTCTACAATGAGCAGTTCTTC.

The chain carries TRBV4-3 and TRBJ2-1; 13 bases are shared with TRBD2. Germline values: CDR1 LGHNA, CDR2 YSLEER. Germline trimming cut 3 bases from V and 4 bases from J; bases unmatched to any gene: 6. This CDR3 is 17 amino acids long. As DNA, the CDR3 is TGCGCCAGCAGCCAGGGACTAGCGGGGAGACTATACAATGAGCAGTTCTTC. Translating it yields CASSQGLAGRLYNEQFF.

The chain employs TRBV21-1 and TRBJ1-2. TRBV21-1 is an annotated pseudogene. The CDR3 has 17 residues. The CDR3 region has the DNA TGTGCCAGCAGCAAATCTTCCCCGACCGATAAACCCTATGGCTACACCTTC. It yields the protein CASSKSSPTDKPYGYTF.

V usage is TRBV12-2 and J usage is TRBJ2-7; the table's TRBD2 call for D was not verified on the DNA. TRBV12-2 is listed as a pseudogene. The CDR3 has 16 residues. For the CDR3, the DNA is TGTGCAAGTCGCTTAAGTAATAGCGGGAGAACCTACGAGCAGTACTTC. Translating gives CASRLSNSGRTYEQYF.

The V call is TRBV20-1, the J call TRBJ1-2, with D perhaps TRBD1 (5 bases). V gave up 5 bases and J gave up 4 bases, with 8 bases separating them. This CDR3 has 11 amino acids. Germline assignment: CDR1 DFQATT and CDR2 SNEGSKA (reference sequence). The CDR3 bases are TGCAGTGCTCCCGGGACCTATGGCTACACCTTC. The encoded protein is CSAPGTYGYTF.

The chain uses TRBV7-8 and TRBJ1-4; D not resolved. The CDR3 has 15 residues. Trimming pared 4 bases from V and 2 bases from J, leaving 11 bases between. The germline V gene has CDR1 SGHVS and CDR2 FQNEAQ. The CDR3 bases are TGTGCCAGCAGCTCTGCGGGAGCCACTAATGAAAAACTGTTTTTT. This translates into CASSSAGATNEKLFF.

This clone was seen only a few times. This chain links TRBV5-1 with TRBJ2-7; D not resolved. Germline-derived CDR1 and CDR2 are SGHRS and YFSETQ. With 1 base removed from V and 0 bases from J, the gap between germline ends came to 8 bases. CDR3 length: 14 residues. Here the CDR3 DNA reads TGCGCCAGCAGCTTGTTATCACACTCCTACGAGCAGTACTTC. Its translation: CASSLLSHSYEQYF.

This chain links TRBV18 with TRBJ2-5; 9 nucleotides match TRBD2. Looked up from germline, CDR1 is KGHSH and CDR2 is LQKENI. The CDR3 covers 17 residues. V gave up 1 base and J gave up 4 bases; unmatched junction bases: 10. This CDR3 reads CASSPLGGRASGETQYF. The CDR3 DNA sequence: TGTGCCAGCTCACCACTAGGCGGGAGGGCCAGTGGAGAGACCCAGTACTTC.

The chain employs TRBV6-2 or TRBV6-3 and TRBJ2-7; 9 nucleotides agree with TRBD2. After removal of 5 bases from V and 5 bases from J, the junction contained 13 bases not matched to a gene. The CDR3 length is 16 residues. Germline V gene data show CDR1 as MNHEY and CDR2 as SVGEGT. The chain's CDR3 is CASSRGTGLAYHEQYF. DNA of the CDR3: TGTGCCAGCAGTCGAGGGACGGGACTAGCTTACCACGAGCAGTACTTC.

This clone was observed once. The V and J genes are TRBV6-4 and TRBJ1-5, with a possible D match to TRBD1 (5 bases). The CDR3 has 18 residues. Germline CDR1 MRHNA, CDR2 SNTAGT. Trimming pared 4 bases from V and 1 base from J, leaving 20 bases between. CDR3 DNA: TGTGCCAGCAGTGCCGACAGAGGCAATCTTACGAGCAATCAGCCCCAGCATTTT. Translating it yields CASSADRGNLTSNQPQHF.

This chain uses TRBV19 with TRBJ1-1; D not certain. The V gene lost 3 bases and the J gene lost 0 bases, with 11 bases spanning the gap. The V gene's germline CDR1 is LNHDA and CDR2 SQIVND (reference sequence). This CDR3 has 15 residues. In DNA form, the CDR3 reads TGTGCCAGTAGTATCTTGAGCCAAATGAACACTGAAGCTTTCTTT. Its translation is CASSILSQMNTEAFF.

This chain connects TRBV7-2 to TRBJ2-5; the D gene is possibly TRBD2 (6 bases). The CDR3 contains 15 residues. The germline V gene encodes CDR1 SGHTA and CDR2 FQGNSA. The V end was cut by 5 bases, the J end by 5 bases, with 18 bases between. The CDR3 is CASSPDPGGWETQYF. DNA for the CDR3: TGTGCCAGCAGCCCGGACCCCGGGGGTTGGGAGACCCAGTACTTC.

The count of this clone is one. V usage is TRBV6-1 and J usage is TRBJ2-3, with 10 nucleotides matching TRBD1. Germline lookup yields CDR1 MNHNS and CDR2 SASEGT. V was pared by 4 bases and J by 4 bases, with 8 bases of the junction left unmatched. The CDR3 has 16 residues. The CDR3 bases are TGTGCCAGCAGTGCCGGGACAGGGGTGCTTGCAGATACGCAGTATTTT. Translating it yields CASSAGTGVLADTQYF.

CDR3 in amino acids: CASSSRGDPYNEQFF. In nucleotides, the CDR3 is TGTGCCAGCAGCTCCCGTGGGGACCCCTACAATGAGCAGTTCTTC. V gene TRBV7-2 combines with J gene TRBJ2-1; D may match TRBD1 or TRBD2 (5 bases each). Germline CDR1 reads SGHTA; CDR2 reads FQGNSA. The CDR3 spans 15 residues. V lost 4 bases to trimming and J lost 2 bases, with 12 bases between them.

CDR3 sequence reads: CASSFGDNEKLFF. In DNA form, the CDR3 reads TGTGCCAGCAGCTTCGGGGATAATGAAAAACTGTTTTTT. This chain connects TRBV7-8 to TRBJ1-4; D not certain. CDR3 size: 13 residues. Deletions cut 3 bases from V and 4 bases from J, with 6 bases between. The germline V gene encodes CDR1 SGHVS and CDR2 FQNEAQ. The variable domain in full, completed from reference TRBV7-8 and TRBJ1-4, reads GAGVSQSPRYKVAKRGQDVALRCDPISGHVSLFWYQQALGQGPEFLTYFQNEAQLDKSGLPSDRFFAERPEGSVSTLKIQRTQQEDSAVYLCASSFGDNEKLFFGSGTQLSVL.

The V call is TRBV18, the J call TRBJ2-7, with 14 nucleotides matching TRBD2. Germline assignment: CDR1 KGHSH and CDR2 LQKENI. The V and J ends lost 3 bases and 7 bases, in that order; junction bases with no gene match: 2. The CDR3 has 14 residues. The CDR3: CASSPGLAGEEQYF. The CDR3 nucleotides read TGTGCCAGCTCACCGGGACTAGCGGGAGAAGAGCAGTACTTC. Full variable domain (rest looked up from reference TRBV18 and TRBJ2-7): NAGVMQNPRHLVRRRGQEARLRCSPMKGHSHVYWYRQLPEEGLKFMVYLQKENIIDESGMPKERFSAEFPKEGPSILRIQQVVRGDSAAYFCASSPGLAGEEQYFGPGTRLTVT.

This clone occurred a few times. The CDR3 DNA reads as TGTGCCAGCAGTTACGACAGAAGGAACACTGAAGCTTTCTTT. This sequence encodes CASSYDRRNTEAFF. The rearrangement joins TRBV6-5 to TRBJ1-1, with D perhaps matching TRBD1 (5 bases). Deletions cut 2 bases from V and 1 base from J, with 8 bases between. In germline, CDR1 is MNHEY, CDR2 SVGAGI. This CDR3 has 14 residues.

V and J are TRBV27 and TRBJ2-2, with unresolved D. Per germline, CDR1 MNHEY and CDR2 SMNVEV (reference sequence). Between the trimmed V and J ends, which lost 6 bases and 7 bases, there was a span of 9 bases. The CDR3 is 12 amino acids. CDR3 coding DNA: TGTGCCAGCAGCGCGAAACGCGGGGAGCTGTTTTTT. Translating gives CASSAKRGELFF.

This chain's CDR3 is CAISPRGGGNQPQHF. CDR3 bases: TGTGCCATCAGTCCTCGGGGTGGTGGCAATCAGCCCCAGCATTTT. The chain joins TRBV10-3 to TRBJ1-5; D is undetermined. The CDR3 has 15 amino acids. The V end lost 5 bases, the J end lost 2 bases, and 13 bases lay between the germline ends. Germline V gene data show CDR1 as ENHRY and CDR2 as SYGVKD.

The V and J genes are TRBV19 and TRBJ2-2; D is uncertain. The CDR3 is 14 amino acids. V was cut by 6 bases and J by 5 bases, with 13 bases left in between. Germline V gene lookup returns CDR1 LNHDA and CDR2 SQIVND (reference sequence). CDR3 coding DNA: TGTGCCAGTAGGGAGAGTTTGGTTACCGGGGAGCTGTTTTTT. Amino acid sequence: CASRESLVTGELFF.

The chain has TRBV5-6 and TRBJ2-3; D gene ambiguous. CDR3 length: 16 amino acids. Between the trimmed V and J ends, which lost 0 bases and 3 bases, there was a span of 14 bases. The V gene's germline CDR1 is SGHDT and CDR2 YYEEEE. CDR3 DNA: TGTGCCAGCAGCTTGGTGGTGGGCCCGGTAACAGATACGCAGTATTTT. Amino acid sequence: CASSLVVGPVTDTQYF.

The CDR3 spells CASSLGGAYGYTF. The CDR3 DNA sequence: TGTGCCAGCAGCTTAGGGGGAGCCTATGGCTACACCTTC. The rearrangement uses TRBV7-2 and TRBJ1-2; D uncertain. With 1 base removed from V and 4 bases from J, the gap between germline ends came to 7 bases. Looked up from germline, CDR1 is SGHTA and CDR2 is FQGNSA. The CDR3 loop spans 13 amino acids.

The rearrangement uses TRBV7-6 and TRBJ2-1, with 10 nucleotides matching TRBD2. This CDR3 is built from 16 residues. The germline CDR1 and CDR2 sequences are SGHVS and FNYEAQ. With V trimmed by 4 bases and J by 5 bases, 8 bases remained unmatched. The CDR3 region is CASSSSSGSFHNEQFF. The CDR3 coding sequence is TGTGCCAGCAGCTCCTCTAGCGGGAGTTTCCACAATGAGCAGTTCTTC. Complete variable domain (other parts from reference TRBV7-6 and TRBJ2-1): GAGVSQSPRYKVTKRGQDVALRCDPISGHVSLYWYRQALGQGPEFLTYFNYEAQQDKSGLPNDRFSAERPEGSISTLTIQRTEQRDSAMYRCASSSSSGSFHNEQFFGPGTRLTVL.

This rearrangement joins TRBV7-3 to TRBJ1-1; 9 bases agree with TRBD1. Trimming removed 6 bases from V and 8 bases from J; junction bases left unmatched: 10. CDR3 length: 14 amino acids. Germline lookup yields CDR1 SGHTA and CDR2 FQGTGA. The CDR3 DNA reads as TGTGCCAGCAGTCAAGTTAGGGGACAGGGAGAAGCTTTCTTT. Translation gives CASSQVRGQGEAFF.

The rearrangement uses TRBV9 and TRBJ2-6, with a weak D call TRBD2 (5 bases). V was shortened by 0 bases and J by 1 base, with 20 bases between the two germline ends. CDR1 is SGDLS and CDR2 is YYNGEE in the germline V gene. The length of the CDR3 is 20 residues. CDR3 coding DNA: TGTGCCAGCAGCGTAGTCGGGGTCTCCGGAATCGGGTCTGGGGCCAACGTCCTGACTTTC. Translation gives CASSVVGVSGIGSGANVLTF.

The V gene is TRBV7-2, the J gene TRBJ2-7; D is ambiguous. The germline gives CDR1 SGHTA, CDR2 FQGNSA. Trimming took off 5 bases at V and 6 bases at J, with 20 bases between the two ends. This CDR3 is 15 amino acids long. The CDR3 loop is CASSVLLFGPLEQYF. DNA of the CDR3: TGTGCCAGCAGCGTCCTCCTCTTTGGCCCCCTCGAGCAGTACTTC.

The J gene is TRBJ1-4, the V gene TRBV5-1; no firm D call. Trimming cost V 2 bases and J 8 bases, with 25 bases left between them. This CDR3 region has 18 residues. Germline V gives CDR1 SGHRS, CDR2 YFSETQ. The CDR3 DNA reads as TGCGCCAGCAGCTTTCGCTCAGGAGATTTGGACCGAGGGGAAAAACTGTTTTTT. Translation gives CASSFRSGDLDRGEKLFF.

The chain joins TRBV28 to TRBJ2-3, with D possibly being TRBD2 (6 bases). The germline gives CDR1 MDHEN, CDR2 SYDVKM. The CDR3 runs 13 residues. V lost 8 bases and J 3 bases, leaving 12 bases between the germline ends. CDR3 sequence: CASYGGGTDTQYF. In nucleotides, the CDR3 is TGTGCCAGCTACGGTGGGGGGACAGATACGCAGTATTTT.